This T cell receptor (beta chain) was recorded in a study of Ad26.COV2.S vaccination and SARS-CoV-2 variants. About the study: Ad26.COV2.S arm of COV1001 included the donor. Study-level points and caveats: Comparability of non-spike TCR breadth was observed across vaccine and placebo recipients. Participants in the vaccine arm had higher spike-specific TCR breadth; placebo recipients had lower.

TCRdb keeps only in-frame clones here, not all; method: immunoSEQ multiplex PCR. The table has approximately 450,000 clones, approximately 92% seen once. Treatment described: roughly 18 received Ad26.COV2.S at low or high dose, single or two shots; roughly five received placebo; per-sample allocation not given. Specimens were obtained on day 63 following the first vaccine or placebo injection. An Ad26 vector was used to express Wuhan-strain SARS-CoV-2 spike as the vaccine. As to this clone: Antigen specificity is unknown.

The germline CDR1 and CDR2 sequences are LGHDT and YNNKEL (reference sequence). The CDR3 contains 13 residues. Germline trimming cut 5 bases from V and 1 base from J; bases unmatched to any gene: 1. This chain connects TRBV3-1 (or the pseudogene TRBV3-2) to TRBJ2-5, with 7 bases lining up with TRBD1. The specimen comprised peripheral blood, sampled in a trial of Ad26.COV2.S vaccine versus placebo. The sequence was obtained from a person aged 18 to 65 who received the Ad26.COV2.S COVID-19 vaccine or a placebo. CDR3 in DNA: TGTGCCAGCAGCGGGGACAGCCAAGAGACCCAGTACTTC. The encoded protein is CASSGDSQETQYF.